This entry concerns a single T cell receptor beta chain. Its specificity is unknown. These data originate in a study of graft-versus-host responses after intestinal transplantation. About the study: Grafts were multivisceral, liver-intestinal, or isolated intestinal.

The repertoire was sequenced with immunoSEQ multiplex PCR; TCRdb's copy has only in-frame clones and lacks some. The sample consists of over 120,000 clones, approximately 91% of them appearing once. The sequence derives from a human donor who received an intestinal transplant. This sample comprised unstimulated CD4+ T cells sorted from spleen or lymph node cells, obtained before intestinal transplant.

The CDR3 loop is CASSLIRVEAPSYEQYF. The CDR3 coding sequence is TGTGCCAGCAGCTTAATCCGGGTCGAAGCCCCTTCCTACGAGCAGTACTTC. The rearrangement uses TRBV7-8 and TRBJ2-7, with D uncertain. The germline gives CDR1 SGHVS, CDR2 FQNEAQ. The CDR3 totals 17 residues. Trimming removed 2 bases from V and 1 base from J, with 18 bases in between.